The 25 T cell receptor beta chains given below trace back to one sample, sequenced in a study of OX40 agonist ivuxolimab in advanced cancers. Method: immunoSEQ multiplex PCR; TCRdb's copy keeps in-frame clones and lacks some. The sample holds 65,000 to 95,000 clones; 86% are singletons and the top ten take 6.5% to 7.5%. The material sequenced was CD4+ or CD8+ T cells sorted from blood, taken in a trial of the OX40 agonist ivuxolimab. These TCRs come from an adult with an advanced solid tumor such as melanoma, head and neck, liver or kidney cancer.

This clone is classed as medium-sized. The chain couples TRBV15 to TRBJ2-7; no reliable D call. The germline V and J ends were trimmed by 1 base and 5 bases, with 6 bases remaining between them. In germline, CDR1 is LNHNV, CDR2 YYDKDF (reference sequence). The CDR3 runs 12 residues. CDR3 protein: CATSRVFDEQYF. As DNA, the CDR3 is TGTGCCACCAGCAGAGTGTTCGACGAGCAGTACTTC.

This clone was counted once. The CDR3 nucleotides read TGTGCCAGCAGGATTGGGGCAGGATCTGGCTACACCTTC. This encodes CASRIGAGSGYTF. This chain connects TRBV5-8 to TRBJ1-2, with a possible D match to TRBD1 (5 bases). Trimming removed 5 bases at V and 7 bases at J, with 15 bases between. In germline, CDR1 is SGHTS, CDR2 YDEGEE. This CDR3 is built from 13 residues.

The chain recombines TRBV5-4 with TRBJ2-7, with 8 bases aligning to TRBD1. Germline CDR1 reads SGHNT; CDR2 reads YYREEE (reference sequence). This CDR3 has 15 residues. V lost 4 bases, J lost 3 bases, and 9 bases stayed unmatched. Here the CDR3 reads CASSPPGQEYYEQYF. The CDR3 DNA follows: TGTGCCAGCAGCCCTCCGGGACAGGAATACTACGAGCAGTACTTC.

This clone has only a few counts. V is TRBV5-6 and J is TRBJ2-6; no clear D gene. The V gene's germline CDR1 is SGHDT and CDR2 YYEEEE. Trimming pared 1 base from V and 2 bases from J, leaving 10 bases between. This CDR3 has 16 residues. CDR3 coding DNA: TGTGCCAGCAGCTTGATTTCTTGGGCTGGGGCCAACGTCCTGACTTTC. Residues: CASSLISWAGANVLTF.

The chain combines TRBV25-1 with TRBJ2-1; D remains unclear. Germline-derived CDR1 and CDR2 are MGHDK and SYGVNS. CDR3 size: 11 residues. Trimming stripped 0 bases from V and 10 bases from J, with 4 bases between. The CDR3 nucleotides are TGTGCCAGCAGTGAATACATGGAGCAGTTCTTC. It yields the protein CASSEYMEQFF.

Notes on this clone: One end of the junction varies from germline; a read error may be responsible. The rearrangement links TRBV19 to TRBJ1-2; TRBD1 matches at 9 bases. The germline V gene has CDR1 LNHDA and CDR2 SQIVND (reference sequence). CDR3 length: 15 amino acids. The CDR3 DNA reads TGTGCCAGTAGTACCTCCGGGACAGGGCCCCGCGGGCTCTTCTTC. Protein product: CASSTSGTGPRGLFF. Variable domain in full (rest from reference TRBV19 and TRBJ1-2): DGGITQSPKYLFRKEGQNVTLSCEQNLNHDAMYWYRQDPGQGLRLIYYSQIVNDFQKGDIAEGYSVSREKKESFPLTVTSAQKNPTAFYLCASSTSGTGPRGLFFGSGTRLTVV.

The V call is TRBV11-3, the J call TRBJ2-1; D possibly corresponds to TRBD1 (6 bases). V gave up 4 bases and J gave up 4 bases, with 20 bases separating them. The CDR3 spans 17 residues. The germline CDR1 and CDR2 sequences are SGHNT and YENEEA. Here the CDR3 reads CASSSTSTGHGYNEQFF. The DNA for the CDR3 is TGTGCCAGCAGCTCCACCTCGACAGGCCACGGGTACAATGAGCAGTTCTTC.

The chain combines TRBV2 with TRBJ2-3, with D uncertain. Trimming cost V 4 bases and J 6 bases, with 5 bases left between them. This CDR3 comprises 11 residues. Per the germline V gene, CDR1 is SNHLY and CDR2 is FYNNEI. CDR3 nucleotide sequence: TGTGCCAGCAGTGGAAGGGATACGCAGTATTTT. Translated, it gives CASSGRDTQYF.

The CDR3 nucleotides are TGTGCCAGCAGTTTAGCCGGGAGAGGGGAGACCCAGTACTTC. Translated, it gives CASSLAGRGETQYF. The chain joins TRBV6-6 to TRBJ2-5; TRBD2 might be the D (6 bases). Germline lookup yields CDR1 MNHNY and CDR2 SVGAGI (reference sequence). V lost 4 bases, J lost 5 bases, and 14 bases lay in between. CDR3 size: 14 residues.

This rearrangement joins TRBV9 to TRBJ2-1; D gene ambiguous. Germline V CDR1 and CDR2: SGDLS, YYNGEE. Trimming cost V 4 bases and J 6 bases, with 17 bases left between them. CDR3 length: 15 residues. CDR3 loop: CASSIYSASGNEQFF. The CDR3 coding sequence is TGTGCCAGCAGCATTTACTCTGCGTCTGGCAATGAGCAGTTCTTC.

V is TRBV7-6 and J is TRBJ1-1, with D possibly being TRBD1 (5 bases). CDR1 SGHVS and CDR2 FNYEAQ come from the germline V gene. Trimming cost V 0 bases and J 0 bases, with 17 bases left between them. This CDR3 comprises 18 residues. For the CDR3, the DNA is TGTGCCAGCAGCTTAGCATCCGGGGCCAGAGGGTTGAACACTGAAGCTTTCTTT. This codes for CASSLASGARGLNTEAFF.

The chain recombines TRBV30 with TRBJ2-5, with D maybe TRBD1 (7 bases). From germline, CDR1 is GTSNPN and CDR2 SVGIG (reference sequence). This CDR3 comprises 12 residues. The germline V and J ends were trimmed by 4 bases and 2 bases, with 8 bases remaining between them. CDR3 in amino acids: CAWTGGQETQYF. In nucleotides, the CDR3 is TGTGCCTGGACAGGGGGGCAAGAGACCCAGTACTTC.

The chain combines TRBV5-6 with TRBJ2-1, with TRBD1 matching 7 bases. Germline CDR1 SGHDT, CDR2 YYEEEE. J lost 6 bases, V lost 6 bases, and 6 bases had no gene match. The CDR3 spans 13 residues. The CDR3 reads CASTIGTANEQFF. The CDR3 DNA sequence: TGTGCCAGCACTATCGGGACAGCCAATGAGCAGTTCTTC. Using reference TRBV5-6 and TRBJ2-1 for the parts outside the CDR3, the full variable domain is DAGVTQSPTHLIKTRGQQVTLRCSPKSGHDTVSWYQQALGQGPQFIFQYYEEEERQRGNFPDRFSGHQFPNYSSELNVNALLLGDSALYLCASTIGTANEQFFGPGTRLTVL.

The rearrangement links TRBV7-6 to TRBJ2-5; D is possibly TRBD2 (6 bases). V was trimmed by 1 base and J by 5 bases, leaving 17 bases between them. Germline CDR1 and CDR2: SGHVS and FNYEAQ. The CDR3 is made up of 16 amino acids. CDR3 sequence (DNA): TGTGCCAGCAGCTTAGAGTTCTGGGGAGGTGGGGAGACCCAGTACTTC. Its translation is CASSLEFWGGGETQYF.

This chain joins TRBV27 and TRBJ2-6; D remains unclear. CDR1 and CDR2 (germline): MNHEY, SMNVEV (reference sequence). The CDR3 totals 17 residues. The V gene lost 1 base and the J gene lost 0 bases, with 10 bases spanning the gap. This CDR3 is CASSLYSWSSGANVLTF. The CDR3 DNA follows: TGTGCCAGCAGTTTATACTCTTGGAGCTCTGGGGCCAACGTCCTGACTTTC.

V is TRBV7-3 and J is TRBJ2-7; the D is unclear. The V gene lost 1 base and the J gene lost 4 bases, with 5 bases spanning the gap. Germline assignment: CDR1 SGHTA and CDR2 FQGTGA. The CDR3 length is 12 residues. The CDR3 DNA sequence: TGTGCCAGCAGCTTAATGTCATACGAGCAGTACTTC. Translation gives CASSLMSYEQYF.

V gene TRBV7-9 combines with J gene TRBJ1-1; D possibly corresponds to TRBD1 (5 bases). With 5 bases removed from V and 6 bases from J, the gap between germline ends came to 16 bases. Germline lookup yields CDR1 SEHNR and CDR2 FQNEAQ (reference sequence). The CDR3 has 14 residues. The CDR3 DNA is TGTGCCAGCAGCCTCCGAGGGGTAGGCGCTGAAGCTTTCTTT. Translated: CASSLRGVGAEAFF.

V is TRBV13 and J is TRBJ1-1; D not certain. Trimming cost V 5 bases and J 2 bases, with 6 bases left between them. Per the germline V gene, CDR1 is PRHDT and CDR2 is FYEKMQ (reference sequence). This CDR3 is built from 12 residues. DNA for the CDR3: TGTGCCAGCAGCCAACTTAACACTGAAGCTTTCTTT. It codes for CASSQLNTEAFF. Drawing the rest from reference TRBV13 and TRBJ1-1, the complete variable domain is AAGVIQSPRHLIKEKRETATLKCYPIPRHDTVYWYQQGPGQDPQFLISFYEKMQSDKGSIPDRFSAQQFSDYHSELNMSSLELGDSALYFCASSQLNTEAFFGQGTRLTVV.

V and J are TRBV5-5 and TRBJ2-5; D remains unclear. The V gene lost 4 bases and the J gene lost 5 bases, with 9 bases spanning the gap. CDR1 is SGHKS, CDR2 YYEKEE, per germline (reference sequence). The CDR3 is 12 amino acids. CDR3 nucleotides: TGTGCCAGCAGCAAGATAAGGGAGACCCAGTACTTC. Protein: CASSKIRETQYF.

The CDR3 protein is CASRGLTDTQYF. CDR3 nucleotide sequence: TGTGCCAGCAGGGGTCTCACAGATACGCAGTATTTT. J is TRBJ2-3 and V is TRBV7-3; D unresolved. The ends were cut back, 6 bases at V and 2 bases at J, with 6 bases in the middle. CDR3 length: 12 amino acids. The germline V gene encodes CDR1 SGHTA and CDR2 FQGTGA.

V usage is TRBV7-9 and J usage is TRBJ1-1, with unresolved D. CDR1 is SEHNR and CDR2 is FQNEAQ in the germline V gene (reference sequence). There are 13 residues in the CDR3. The ends were cut back, 8 bases at V and 1 base at J, with 11 bases in the middle. The CDR3 DNA reads as TGTGCCAGCGGCGTGACACCGAACACTGAAGCTTTCTTT. It encodes CASGVTPNTEAFF.

The chain carries TRBV30 and TRBJ1-1; D might be TRBD1 (6 bases). Between the trimmed V and J ends, which lost 3 bases and 3 bases, there was a span of 11 bases. Germline lookup yields CDR1 GTSNPN and CDR2 SVGIG (reference sequence). This CDR3 has 13 amino acids. The CDR3, as DNA: TGTGCCTGGAGCCTAGGGGGAGACACTGAAGCTTTCTTT. Translation gives CAWSLGGDTEAFF.

The V and J genes are TRBV6-1 and TRBJ1-1; a possible D gene is TRBD1 (5 bases). Germline V gene data show CDR1 as MNHNS and CDR2 as SASEGT. This CDR3 has 13 residues. V was pared by 6 bases and J by 8 bases, with 16 bases between. CDR3 sequence: CASRVGPYGEAFF. The CDR3 coding sequence is TGTGCCAGCAGGGTGGGGCCATATGGAGAAGCTTTCTTT.

This clone was counted a few times. CDR3 amino acids: CASSASRTDRYEQYF. In DNA, the CDR3 is TGCGCCAGCAGCGCATCCAGGACCGACAGGTACGAGCAGTACTTC. V gene TRBV5-1 combines with J gene TRBJ2-7; D is perhaps TRBD1 (6 bases). This CDR3 has 15 residues. Trimming took 4 bases from V and 4 from J, leaving 18 bases between them. Germline CDR1 SGHRS, CDR2 YFSETQ.

The gene calls are TRBV7-9 and TRBJ1-2, with a possible D match to TRBD1 (5 bases). The germline CDR1 and CDR2 sequences are SEHNR and FQNEAQ (reference sequence). This CDR3 is 12 amino acids long. The V and J ends lost 9 bases and 8 bases respectively, with 16 bases between them. Written as DNA, the CDR3 is TGTGCCAGTTCGAGGGGTTCGGAGGGCTACACCTTC. Its protein is CASSRGSEGYTF.